The 28 T cell receptor beta chains presented below share a single source sample, sequenced in a study of blood T cells in healthy people across ages. Primed by a sample-barcoded 5' primer and a J-beta primer mix, a second PCR proceeded for about 7 to 12 cycles. TCRdb ran MiXCR on the 5' RACE reads and lists one entry per CDR3 protein. The data contain about 800,000 distinct CDR3 sequences, about half of them singletons. The sample consisted of blood. The receptor source for this set is a man aged 80 or over in good health.

The V and J genes are TRBV30 and TRBJ2-3, with D tentatively TRBD1 (5 bases). The CDR3 loop spans 14 amino acids. The germline gives CDR1 GTSNPN, CDR2 SVGIG (reference sequence). V was shortened by 2 bases and J by 5 bases, with 14 bases between the two germline ends. The CDR3 bases are TGTGCCTGGAGTCCCAGGGCCCAGGGAGATACGCAGTATTTT. Protein product: CAWSPRAQGDTQYF.

V and J are TRBV20-1 and TRBJ2-3; 7 nucleotides agree with TRBD2. V gave up 1 base and J gave up 1 base; unmatched junction bases: 8. The CDR3 is 16 amino acids. Germline-derived CDR1 and CDR2 are DFQATT and SNEGSKA (reference sequence). CDR3 DNA: TGCAGTGCTAGAGGTAAGGCTCTAGCGGGCACAGATACGCAGTATTTT. Translated, it gives CSARGKALAGTDTQYF.

The chain couples TRBV5-1 to TRBJ1-1; no clear D gene. The CDR3 runs 14 residues. Trimming took 0 bases from V and 1 from J, leaving 7 bases between them. Germline loops: CDR1 SGHRS, CDR2 YFSETQ. DNA of the CDR3: TGCGCCAGCAGCTTGGCCGCCCCGAACACTGAAGCTTTCTTT. It yields the protein CASSLAAPNTEAFF.

The chain employs TRBV6-6 and TRBJ1-2; 8 bases match TRBD1. Germline loops: CDR1 MNHNY, CDR2 SVGAGI (reference sequence). J lost 4 bases, V lost 4 bases, and 11 bases had no gene match. This CDR3 has 16 residues. CDR3 nucleotide sequence: TGTGCCAGCAGTTCGAACCCGCAGGGGGCTGGCTATGGCTACACCTTC. Encoded protein: CASSSNPQGAGYGYTF.

The chain recombines TRBV7-9 with TRBJ1-1; possibly TRBD1 for D (5 bases). Germline V gene lookup returns CDR1 SEHNR and CDR2 FQNEAQ (reference sequence). CDR3 length: 16 amino acids. The germline V and J ends were trimmed by 4 bases and 4 bases, with 19 bases remaining between them. In DNA form, the CDR3 reads TGTGCCAGCAGCTCTAACCCGGGAGGGGAGGGCACTGAAGCTTTCTTT. Its translation is CASSSNPGGEGTEAFF.

The chain couples TRBV4-2 to TRBJ1-1; 10 nucleotides agree with TRBD1. Germline loops: CDR1 LGHNA, CDR2 YNFKEQ. This CDR3 comprises 15 residues. V shed 1 base, J shed 3 bases, and the junction held 2 bases outside the gene matches. In DNA, the CDR3 is TGTGCCAGCAGCCAAGGGGGGACAGGGGACACTGAAGCTTTCTTT. It codes for CASSQGGTGDTEAFF.

The gene calls are TRBV25-1 and TRBJ1-1; a weak D match, TRBD1 (5 bases). V was clipped by 4 bases and J by 6 bases, with 15 bases between them. The CDR3 is 14 residues long. Germline V gene lookup returns CDR1 MGHDK and CDR2 SYGVNS. The DNA for the CDR3 is TGTGCCAGCAGTGTCATCGGGGGTGAAGCTGAAGCTTTCTTT. Translating it yields CASSVIGGEAEAFF.

The V gene is TRBV5-1, the J gene TRBJ1-1; maybe TRBD1 (5 bases). V was shortened by 2 bases and J by 12 bases, with 14 bases between the two germline ends. Germline lookup yields CDR1 SGHRS and CDR2 YFSETQ. CDR3 length: 12 residues. The CDR3 DNA reads as TGCGCCAGCAGCTTAGGCAGGGAATCGACTTTCTTT. As protein: CASSLGRESTFF.

The V and J genes are TRBV12-3 or TRBV12-4 and TRBJ2-7; 10 nucleotides agree with TRBD2. The J segment lost 7 bases and the V segment lost 7 bases, leaving 7 bases of the junction unmatched. This CDR3 spans 13 amino acids. The CDR3 nucleotides read TGTGCCAGCAACAAGCGGGAGGGCCTTGAGCAGTACTTC. This translates into CASNKREGLEQYF.

The chain links TRBV28 to TRBJ1-1; 10 bases fit TRBD1. V shed 6 bases and J 1 base; nucleotides not matched to a gene: 8. CDR3 length equals 16 residues. Germline assignment: CDR1 MDHEN and CDR2 SYDVKM. CDR3 residues: CASSWRTGGSNTEAFF. CDR3 bases: TGTGCCAGCAGCTGGAGGACAGGGGGTTCGAACACTGAAGCTTTCTTT.

For this clonotype: A much more abundant neighbour one base away suggests this may be a read error. The rearrangement joins TRBV5-1 to TRBJ2-5; D possibly corresponds to TRBD2 (6 bases). The CDR3 spans 13 residues. Trimming stripped 7 bases from V and 0 bases from J, with 10 bases between. Germline loops: CDR1 SGHRS, CDR2 YFSETQ. CDR3 sequence reads: CASCWDYQETQYF. CDR3 sequence (DNA): TGCGCCAGCTGTTGGGACTACCAAGAGACCCAGTACTTC.

This clonotype was counted many times. This may come from a read error, since a much larger clone is one base off. The J gene is TRBJ2-5, the V gene TRBV7-9; maybe TRBD2 (6 bases). V was pared by 5 bases and J by 11 bases, with 27 bases between. CDR1 is SEHNR, CDR2 FQNEAQ, per germline (reference sequence). The CDR3 spans 16 residues. As DNA, the CDR3 is TGTGCCAGCAGCCCCCCTCCGGGAAGCGGGTACAATGAGCAGTACTTC. Translated, it gives CASSPPPGSGYNEQYF.

In its sample, this clonotype was seen many times. V usage is TRBV29-1 and J usage is TRBJ2-7, with 14 positions matching TRBD2. This CDR3 is 14 amino acids long. Germline V lookup: CDR1 SQVTM, CDR2 ANQGSEA. V shed 4 bases and J 3 bases; nucleotides not matched to a gene: 2. CDR3 DNA: TGCAGCGTTGGAGGGACTAGCGGGAGCTACGAGCAGTACTTC. Translation gives CSVGGTSGSYEQYF.

This clonotype was detected a few times. CDR3 nucleotides: TGTGCCAACGGCGTTGGCCCAATCTCCTACAATGAGCAGTTCTTC. Its translation is CANGVGPISYNEQFF. J is TRBJ2-1 and V is TRBV7-3; no definite D call. Germline V gives CDR1 SGHTA, CDR2 FQGTGA. Trimming pared 10 bases from V and 0 bases from J, leaving 16 bases between. The CDR3 extends over 15 amino acids.

The CDR3 sequence: CASSLGHLNEKLFF. The CDR3 nucleotides read TGTGCCAGCAGCTTGGGACACCTTAATGAAAAACTGTTTTTT. This chain links TRBV5-6 with TRBJ1-4; D ambiguous. The V gene's germline CDR1 is SGHDT and CDR2 YYEEEE. V was trimmed by 0 bases and J by 4 bases, leaving 7 bases between them. The CDR3 has 14 amino acids.

J is TRBJ2-1 and V is TRBV5-5; D might be TRBD2 (6 bases). V was pared by 5 bases and J by 0 bases, with 15 bases between. Germline CDR1 reads SGHKS; CDR2 reads YYEKEE (reference sequence). This CDR3 has 16 amino acids. The CDR3 reads CASSAKDGSSYNEQFF. CDR3 DNA: TGTGCCAGCAGTGCGAAGGACGGGAGCTCCTACAATGAGCAGTTCTTC.

The rearrangement links TRBV4-2 to TRBJ2-5, with D possibly TRBD2 on 6 matching bases. Trimming removed 7 bases from V and 1 base from J, with 16 bases in between. The CDR3 spans 15 residues. Germline CDR1 and CDR2: LGHNA and YNFKEQ. CDR3 nucleotide sequence: TGTGCCAGCACCAAGACTAGTTCTAGCCAAGAGACCCAGTACTTC. It yields the protein CASTKTSSSQETQYF.

The CDR3 DNA follows: TGCAGTGCTCCTCGACCGGGAAACACCGGGGAGCTGTTTTTT. Encoded protein: CSAPRPGNTGELFF. The chain employs TRBV20-1 and TRBJ2-2; tentative D call: TRBD2 (5 bases). The length of the CDR3 is 14 residues. Germline CDR1 reads DFQATT; CDR2 reads SNEGSKA (reference sequence). With 5 bases removed from V and 2 bases from J, the gap between germline ends came to 12 bases.

The V call is TRBV30, the J call TRBJ1-1, with D hard to call. Trimming left V 3 bases short and J 1 base short, with 6 bases between. CDR3 length: 12 amino acids. The germline V gene encodes CDR1 GTSNPN and CDR2 SVGIG (reference sequence). This chain's CDR3 is CAWRGQNTEAFF. CDR3 bases: TGTGCCTGGAGAGGGCAGAACACTGAAGCTTTCTTT.

The chain is built from TRBV20-1 and TRBJ2-1; 8 bases line up with TRBD2. The CDR3 runs to 14 residues. Germline trimming cut 3 bases from V and 2 bases from J; bases unmatched to any gene: 3. Germline values: CDR1 DFQATT, CDR2 SNEGSKA (reference sequence). In DNA, the CDR3 is TGCAGTGCTAGCGGGAGGGTGACCTACAATGAGCAGTTCTTC. Its protein is CSASGRVTYNEQFF.

This clonotype turned up a few times. The chain employs TRBV29-1 and TRBJ1-1, with D uncertain. CDR3 length: 13 amino acids. V lost 6 bases to trimming and J lost 1 base, with 12 bases between them. Per germline, CDR1 SQVTM and CDR2 ANQGSEA. CDR3 sequence (DNA): TGCAGCGTGGGGTCCCAACCGAACACTGAAGCTTTCTTT. Residues: CSVGSQPNTEAFF.

This clonotype turned up a few times. Germline is not matched at one junction end, which may reflect a read error. The genes are TRBV29-1 and TRBJ2-5; 10 nucleotides agree with TRBD2. The CDR3 runs 14 residues. Germline CDR1 is SQVTM and CDR2 is ANQGSEA. The CDR3 DNA sequence: TGTAGCGCACTGACTAGCGGGTCTGTTCATGAGCAGTACTTC. It encodes CSALTSGSVHEQYF.

There are many counts of this clonotype. The chain recombines TRBV29-1 with TRBJ2-2, with TRBD2 as a possible D gene (7 bases). Germline CDR1 SQVTM, CDR2 ANQGSEA. Trimming stripped 0 bases from V and 7 bases from J, with 18 bases between. CDR3 size: 16 residues. This CDR3 is CSVEDFSAGEGGELFF. In DNA, the CDR3 is TGCAGCGTTGAAGATTTCTCCGCAGGGGAGGGCGGGGAGCTGTTTTTT.

The gene calls are TRBV7-3 and TRBJ1-2, with 8 bases aligning to TRBD1. The CDR3 is 14 amino acids. Unmatched junction bases numbered 9, after V lost 5 bases and J lost 7 bases. Germline assignment: CDR1 SGHTA and CDR2 FQGTGA. Here the CDR3 DNA reads TGTGCCAGCAGCCCAAGCAGGGACAGGCTTGGCTACACCTTC. Amino acid sequence: CASSPSRDRLGYTF.

This clonotype was seen only a few times. V is TRBV20-1 and J is TRBJ2-5; 10 positions agree with TRBD2. Germline lookup yields CDR1 DFQATT and CDR2 SNEGSKA (reference sequence). V dropped 5 bases and J dropped 5; count of bases not matched to a gene: 17. The CDR3 is 17 amino acids. This CDR3 reads CSAGPTLAGEFVETQYF. The DNA of the CDR3 is TGCAGTGCTGGCCCGACTCTAGCGGGAGAATTTGTTGAGACCCAGTACTTC.

CDR3 in DNA: TGTGCCAGCAGTTACTCAGGGGGCGAGTACGAGCAGTTCTTC. Amino acids: CASSYSGGEYEQFF. The J gene is TRBJ2-1, the V gene TRBV6-6, with TRBD1 identical over 7 bases. Losses at the gene ends were 0 bases for V and 10 bases for J; bases not matched to a gene: 6. Germline V gene data show CDR1 as MNHNY and CDR2 as SVGAGI (reference sequence). CDR3 size: 14 residues.

There are many counts of this clonotype. This chain joins TRBV12-3 or TRBV12-4 and TRBJ2-5, with 12 nucleotides matching TRBD2. The J call may be in error: the DNA end matches TRBJ2-7 better. CDR3 length: 14 amino acids. The chain's CDR3 is CASSPGLAGNEQYF. As DNA, the CDR3 is TGTGCCAGCAGTCCCGGACTAGCGGGAAACGAGCAGTACTTC.

The chain carries TRBV20-1 and TRBJ1-6, with TRBD1 matching 10 bases. Looked up from germline, CDR1 is DFQATT and CDR2 is SNEGSKA (reference sequence). CDR3 length equals 13 residues. The chain's CDR3 is CRPGTGANSPLHF. For the CDR3, the DNA is TGCAGACCCGGGACAGGGGCTAATTCACCCCTCCACTTT.